This T cell receptor (beta chain) is from a study of memory CD4+ T cells and cytomegalovirus serostatus. The wider study: Donors were healthy Belgian adults, several CMV seropositive and under 30 seronegative. Points from the study as a whole: Median bootstrapped AUC for CMV status was approximately 0.95 originally, less than 0.92 US-trained. CD4+ memory repertoires contained about 40% of the 164 reported CMV TCRbeta sequences.

The sort gate was single viable CD3+CD4+CD8-CD45RO+ cells for memory CD4+ T cells. Per the authors' pipeline: After removing out-of-frame reads, around 2.2 million distinct TCRbeta sequences remained. The repertoire was sequenced with immunoSEQ multiplex PCR; TCRdb's copy has only in-frame clones and lacks some. The DNA gave D and trimming, while V, J and clone size come from that table. Among tens of thousands of clones listed, 76% were seen once. Concerning this clone: Its antigen is as yet unknown.

Germline CDR1 is SEHNR and CDR2 is FQNEAQ (reference sequence). The V and J ends lost 5 bases and 3 bases respectively, with 4 bases between them. This CDR3 is 12 amino acids long. This TCR was sampled from an adult in good health and CMV-seropositive. Sequenced: memory CD4+ T cells from blood. The V gene is TRBV7-9, the J gene TRBJ2-2, with D hard to call. The CDR3 reads CASSIHTGELFF. CDR3 nucleotides: TGTGCCAGCAGCATCCACACCGGGGAGCTGTTTTTT.